One sample yielded the 16 T cell receptor beta chains listed below, sequenced in a study of blood T cell repertoires in COVID-19. Repertoires were generated with immunoSEQ multiplex PCR, while TCRdb's copy carries only in-frame clones and drops some. This sample has 80,000 or so clones; less than 95% occur once, and the top ten carry around 0.98%. Sequencing was carried out using peripheral blood. The receptors here all came from a woman aged 50 to 65 in a cohort sampled during active COVID-19.

In its sample, this clone was seen once. The V call is TRBV5-6, the J call TRBJ1-1, with TRBD1 as a possible D gene (5 bases). Germline V gene sequence: CDR1 SGHDT, CDR2 YYEEEE. V was shortened by 3 bases and J by 8 bases, with 11 bases between the two germline ends. The CDR3 spans 12 residues. CDR3 sequence: CASSWGRGEAFF. The CDR3 nucleotides read TGTGCCAGCAGCTGGGGACGGGGGGAAGCTTTCTTT.

This clone is medium-sized in the sample. In DNA, the CDR3 is TGTGCCAGCAGCCAAGAGGCACTAGCGGGGGGATTAAGCACAGATACGCAGTATTTT. Translation gives CASSQEALAGGLSTDTQYF. The chain has TRBV4-2 and TRBJ2-3, with TRBD2 matching over 12 bases. The trim removed 0 bases at V and 0 bases at J, leaving 7 bases unmatched. CDR3 size: 19 residues. CDR1 and CDR2 from the germline V gene are LGHNA and YNFKEQ.

The V gene is TRBV5-1, the J gene TRBJ2-1, with TRBD2 as a possible D gene (6 bases). CDR3 length equals 15 residues. Germline V gives CDR1 SGHRS, CDR2 YFSETQ. V lost 0 bases to trimming and J lost 0 bases, with 7 bases between them. CDR3 bases: TGCGCCAGCAGCTTGGTGGGGGGCTCCTACAATGAGCAGTTCTTC. Encoded protein: CASSLVGGSYNEQFF. Looking up the rest from reference TRBV5-1 and TRBJ2-1 gives the full variable domain: KAGVTQTPRYLIKTRGQQVTLSCSPISGHRSVSWYQQTPGQGLQFLFEYFSETQRNKGNFPGRFSGRQFSNSRSEMNVSTLELGDSALYLCASSLVGGSYNEQFFGPGTRLTVL.

This rearrangement joins TRBV28 to TRBJ2-3, with 9 bases identical to TRBD1. Germline V gene sequence: CDR1 MDHEN, CDR2 SYDVKM. This CDR3 is 16 amino acids long. V shed 7 bases and J 4 bases; nucleotides not matched to a gene: 12. The CDR3 loop is CASNSLGQGLADTQYF. The CDR3 coding sequence is TGTGCCAGCAATTCCCTGGGACAGGGATTAGCAGATACGCAGTATTTT.

V and J are TRBV19 and TRBJ2-5; D gene unclear. Germline CDR1 and CDR2: LNHDA and SQIVND (reference sequence). Trimming removed 4 bases from V and 2 bases from J, with 14 bases in between. The CDR3 totals 15 residues. In DNA form, the CDR3 reads TGTGCCAGTAGTAGGGCCACCCGAAATCAAGAGACCCAGTACTTC. Translating gives CASSRATRNQETQYF.

This clone was picked up one time. This same CDR3 is encoded by further DNA sequences in the sample. The V gene is TRBV28, the J gene TRBJ2-1, with 7 bases identical to TRBD2. J lost 0 bases, V lost 6 bases, and 2 bases had no gene match. Germline lookup yields CDR1 MDHEN and CDR2 SYDVKM. The CDR3 has 14 amino acids. CDR3 amino acids: CASSPGGSYNEQFF. The DNA for the CDR3 is TGTGCCAGCAGCCCGGGAGGCTCCTACAATGAGCAGTTCTTC.

About this clone: This same CDR3 is encoded by further DNA sequences in the sample. V gene TRBV18 combines with J gene TRBJ2-5; TRBD2 agrees at 7 bases. CDR1 and CDR2 from the germline V gene are KGHSH and LQKENI. The CDR3 sequence is 13 residues long. After removal of 3 bases from V and 2 bases from J, the junction contained 0 bases not matched to a gene. CDR3 loop: CASSPGLQETQYF. The CDR3, as DNA: TGTGCCAGCTCACCGGGACTACAAGAGACCCAGTACTTC. Using reference TRBV18 and TRBJ2-5 for the parts outside the CDR3, the full variable domain is NAGVMQNPRHLVRRRGQEARLRCSPMKGHSHVYWYRQLPEEGLKFMVYLQKENIIDESGMPKERFSAEFPKEGPSILRIQQVVRGDSAAYFCASSPGLQETQYFGPGTRLLVL.

This clone was found once. This chain links TRBV7-3 with TRBJ2-3; the match to TRBD1 covers 7 bases. The CDR3 spans 15 residues. Germline V gene lookup returns CDR1 SGHTA and CDR2 FQGTGA. V was clipped by 5 bases and J by 8 bases; unmatched bases: 13. The CDR3 DNA sequence: TGTGCCAGCAGCCCAGGGGGAGCGGTCCATGGTACGCAGTATTTT. Protein product: CASSPGGAVHGTQYF.

The V and J genes are TRBV30 and TRBJ2-3; 9 bases align to TRBD2. The CDR3 contains 15 residues. V was pared by 0 bases and J by 2 bases, with 3 bases of the junction left unmatched. CDR1 and CDR2 (germline): GTSNPN, SVGIG (reference sequence). DNA for the CDR3: TGTGCCTGGAGTGTACTAGCGGGCTTCACAGATACGCAGTATTTT. Amino acid sequence: CAWSVLAGFTDTQYF.

J is TRBJ1-4 and V is TRBV5-1, with TRBD1 matching 9 bases. Per germline, CDR1 SGHRS and CDR2 YFSETQ. The CDR3 is 14 residues long. V lost 4 bases to trimming and J lost 4 bases; unmatched junction nucleotides: 2. Here the CDR3 DNA reads TGCGCCAGCAGCACGGACAGGGGTAATGAAAAACTGTTTTTT. Its protein product is CASSTDRGNEKLFF.

Here the CDR3 DNA reads TGTGCCATCGGGACTAGCGGGCCCTACGAGCAGTACTTC. As protein: CAIGTSGPYEQYF. This sequence joins TRBV10-3 and TRBJ2-7; 12 positions match TRBD2. This CDR3 comprises 13 residues. Germline-derived CDR1 and CDR2 are ENHRY and SYGVKD. The J segment lost 2 bases and the V segment lost 8 bases, leaving 1 base of the junction unmatched.

This clone has just one count. The rearrangement joins TRBV28 to TRBJ2-7; 8 positions agree with TRBD1. Unmatched junction bases numbered 6, after V lost 7 bases and J lost 1 base. The CDR3 extends over 14 amino acids. Germline assignment: CDR1 MDHEN and CDR2 SYDVKM. CDR3 in amino acids: CASKTRGRSYEQYF. DNA of the CDR3: TGTGCCAGCAAAACCAGGGGGCGGTCCTACGAGCAGTACTTC.

This clone was recorded only once. CDR3 region: CASSLRAGDNNEQFF. CDR3 in DNA: TGTGCCAGCAGCTTGAGGGCAGGGGACAACAATGAGCAGTTCTTC. V and J are TRBV5-4 and TRBJ2-1, with D possibly matching TRBD1 (6 bases). Germline CDR1 reads SGHNT; CDR2 reads YYREEE (reference sequence). Trimming cost V 1 base and J 5 bases, with 13 bases left between them. The CDR3 consists of 15 residues.

This clone was seen only once. The CDR3, as DNA: TGTGCCAGCAGTTTCCGGGACAGGGGCACCTATGGCTACACCTTC. Amino acids: CASSFRDRGTYGYTF. This chain links TRBV28 with TRBJ1-2, with 10 bases matching TRBD1. The CDR3 contains 15 residues. After removal of 3 bases from V and 4 bases from J, the junction contained 5 bases not matched to a gene. CDR1 MDHEN and CDR2 SYDVKM come from the germline V gene.

The chain recombines TRBV15 with TRBJ2-1, with TRBD1 matching 11 bases. There are 19 residues in the CDR3. The V segment lost 3 bases and the J segment 0 bases; nucleotides outside the gene matches: 10. Germline V gene data show CDR1 as LNHNV and CDR2 as YYDKDF (reference sequence). The CDR3 sequence: CATSSPPGQGVASYNEQFF. CDR3 coding DNA: TGTGCCACCAGCAGTCCCCCGGGACAGGGGGTGGCCTCCTACAATGAGCAGTTCTTC.

The chain combines TRBV24-1 with TRBJ2-5, with a tentative D call TRBD2 (5 bases). Trimming pared 10 bases from V and 2 bases from J, leaving 19 bases between. This CDR3 comprises 15 residues. The germline gives CDR1 KGHDR, CDR2 SFDVKD. DNA of the CDR3: TGTGCCACTTCTCCGGGGATCCACTTACAAGAGACCCAGTACTTC. Protein sequence: CATSPGIHLQETQYF.